This T cell receptor (beta chain) was observed in a study of cytomegalovirus exposure and HLA in healthy donors. Per the germline V gene, CDR1 is LNHDA and CDR2 is SQIVND (reference sequence). The V segment lost 5 bases and the J segment 1 base; nucleotides outside the gene matches: 10. This CDR3 region has 16 residues. About this clone itself: Its antigen is undetermined.

This PCR relied on a set of 60 Vbeta primers and 13 Jbeta primers. Generated by immunoSEQ multiplex PCR, the TCRdb table keeps only in-frame clones and is missing some. This sample carries under 90,000 clones, with about an eighth going to the ten biggest clones. Whole-study findings and limits: Researchers catalogued roughly 150 TCR beta chains as cytomegalovirus-associated.

Sequencing input: PBMCs. This TCR was recovered from a man over 45 in good health and CMV-seropositive. The V call is TRBV19, the J call TRBJ1-1; 7 bases agree with TRBD1. The CDR3 spells CASSPGAGGGNTEAFF. Written as DNA, the CDR3 is TGTGCCAGTAGTCCCGGGGCAGGGGGAGGGAACACTGAAGCTTTCTTT.